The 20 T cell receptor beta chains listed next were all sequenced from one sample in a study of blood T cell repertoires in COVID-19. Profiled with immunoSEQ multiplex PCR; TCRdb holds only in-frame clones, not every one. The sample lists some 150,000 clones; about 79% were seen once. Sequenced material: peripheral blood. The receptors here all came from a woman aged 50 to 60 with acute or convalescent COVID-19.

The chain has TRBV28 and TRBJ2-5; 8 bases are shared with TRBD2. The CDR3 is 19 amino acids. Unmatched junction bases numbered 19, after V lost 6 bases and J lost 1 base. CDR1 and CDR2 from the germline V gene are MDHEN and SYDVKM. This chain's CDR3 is CASSVTGFVSGGGQETQYF. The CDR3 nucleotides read TGTGCCAGCAGCGTAACAGGGTTCGTTTCGGGAGGGGGCCAAGAGACCCAGTACTTC. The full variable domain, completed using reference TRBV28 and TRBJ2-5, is DVKVTQSSRYLVKRTGEKVFLECVQDMDHENMFWYRQDPGLGLRLIYFSYDVKMKEKGDIPEGYSVSREKKERFSLILESASTNQTSMYLCASSVTGFVSGGGQETQYFGPGTRLLVL.

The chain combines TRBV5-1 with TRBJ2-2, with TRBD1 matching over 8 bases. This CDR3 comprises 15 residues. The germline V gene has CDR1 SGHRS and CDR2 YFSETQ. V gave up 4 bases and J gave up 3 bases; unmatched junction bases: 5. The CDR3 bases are TGCGCCAGCAGCCTGGACAGGGCGGACACCGGGGAGCTGTTTTTT. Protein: CASSLDRADTGELFF.

The CDR3 nucleotides are TGTGCCAGCAGCTATCCTGAGGATTACAATGAGCAGTTCTTC. It translates to CASSYPEDYNEQFF. The chain couples TRBV5-4 to TRBJ2-1, with D unresolved. V was cut by 3 bases and J by 4 bases, with 11 bases left in between. Per germline, CDR1 SGHNT and CDR2 YYREEE (reference sequence). The CDR3 contains 14 residues.

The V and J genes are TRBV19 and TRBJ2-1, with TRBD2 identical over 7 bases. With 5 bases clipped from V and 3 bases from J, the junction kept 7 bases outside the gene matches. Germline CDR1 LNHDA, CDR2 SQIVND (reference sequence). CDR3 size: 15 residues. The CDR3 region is CASSDQRGDYNEQFF. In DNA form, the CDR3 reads TGTGCCAGTAGTGACCAACGGGGGGACTACAATGAGCAGTTCTTC.

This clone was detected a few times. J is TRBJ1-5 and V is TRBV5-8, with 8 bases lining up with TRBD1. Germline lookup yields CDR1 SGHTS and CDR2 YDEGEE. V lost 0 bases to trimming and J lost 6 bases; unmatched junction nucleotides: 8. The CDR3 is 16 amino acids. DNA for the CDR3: TGTGCCAGCAGCTTGGGGGGACAGGCGCGGGGTCAGCCCCAGCATTTT. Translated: CASSLGGQARGQPQHF.

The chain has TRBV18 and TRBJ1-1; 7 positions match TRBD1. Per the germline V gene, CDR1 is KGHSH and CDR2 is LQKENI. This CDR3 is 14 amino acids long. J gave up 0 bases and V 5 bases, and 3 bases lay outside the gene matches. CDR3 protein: CASSKGQMNTEAFF. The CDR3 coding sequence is TGTGCCAGCTCAAAGGGACAGATGAACACTGAAGCTTTCTTT.

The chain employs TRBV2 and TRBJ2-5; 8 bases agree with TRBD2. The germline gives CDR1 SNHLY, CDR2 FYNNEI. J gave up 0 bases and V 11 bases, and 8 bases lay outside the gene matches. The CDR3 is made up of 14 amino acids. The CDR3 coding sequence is TGTGCCCAAAGGGCTAGCGGGCACCAAGAGACCCAGTACTTC. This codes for CAQRASGHQETQYF.

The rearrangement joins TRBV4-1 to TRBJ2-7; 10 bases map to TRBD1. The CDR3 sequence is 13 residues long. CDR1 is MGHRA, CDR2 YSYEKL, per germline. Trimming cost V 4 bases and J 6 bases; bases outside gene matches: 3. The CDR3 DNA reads TGCGCCAGCAGCCCGACAGGGGGCATCGAGCAGTACTTC. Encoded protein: CASSPTGGIEQYF.

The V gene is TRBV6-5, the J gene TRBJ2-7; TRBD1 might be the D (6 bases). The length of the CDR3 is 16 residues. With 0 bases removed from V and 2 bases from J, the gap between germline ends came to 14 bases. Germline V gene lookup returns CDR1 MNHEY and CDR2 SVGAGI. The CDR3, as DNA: TGTGCCAGCAGTTACTCTTTGCTCAGGGGACCCTACGAGCAGTACTTC. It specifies CASSYSLLRGPYEQYF.

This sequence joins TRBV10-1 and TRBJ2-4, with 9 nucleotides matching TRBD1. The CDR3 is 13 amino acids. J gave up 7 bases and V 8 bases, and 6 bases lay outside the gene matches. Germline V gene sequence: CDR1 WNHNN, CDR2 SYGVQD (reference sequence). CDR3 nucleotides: TGCGCCAGCTCCCGGGACAGGGAGAACATTCAGTACTTC. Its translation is CASSRDRENIQYF.

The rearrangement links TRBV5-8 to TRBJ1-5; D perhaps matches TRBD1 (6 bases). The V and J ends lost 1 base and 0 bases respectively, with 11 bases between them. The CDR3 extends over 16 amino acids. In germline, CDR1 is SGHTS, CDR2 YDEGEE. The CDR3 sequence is CASSLLAGVSNQPQHF. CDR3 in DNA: TGTGCCAGCAGCTTGCTGGCAGGGGTTAGCAATCAGCCCCAGCATTTT.

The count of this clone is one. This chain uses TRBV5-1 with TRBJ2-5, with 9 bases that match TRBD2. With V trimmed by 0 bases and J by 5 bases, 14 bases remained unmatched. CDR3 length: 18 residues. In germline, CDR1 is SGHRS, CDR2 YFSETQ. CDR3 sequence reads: CASSLAFRASGVGETQYF. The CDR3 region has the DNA TGCGCCAGCAGCTTGGCCTTTAGGGCTAGCGGGGTTGGGGAGACCCAGTACTTC.

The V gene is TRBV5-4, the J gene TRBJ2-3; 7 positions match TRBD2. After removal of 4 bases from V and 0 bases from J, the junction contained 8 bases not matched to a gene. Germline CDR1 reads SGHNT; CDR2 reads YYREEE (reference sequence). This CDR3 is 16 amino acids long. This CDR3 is CASSHGGGLSTDTQYF. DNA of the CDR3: TGTGCCAGCAGCCATGGCGGGGGACTTAGCACAGATACGCAGTATTTT.

Written as DNA, the CDR3 is TGTGCCAGCAGTGACGTGGCCACGGGTGGCTATGGCTACACCTTC. This sequence encodes CASSDVATGGYGYTF. V gene TRBV25-1 combines with J gene TRBJ1-2; D gene unclear. The CDR3 contains 15 residues. V was clipped by 3 bases and J by 4 bases, with 15 bases between them. Per the germline V gene, CDR1 is MGHDK and CDR2 is SYGVNS.

The CDR3 bases are TGTGCCAGCACCCTGCGAGGCACAGATACGCAGTATTTT. It translates to CASTLRGTDTQYF. The chain has TRBV5-4 and TRBJ2-3; the D is unclear. The V and J ends lost 6 bases and 1 base respectively, with 9 bases between them. CDR1 and CDR2 from the germline V gene are SGHNT and YYREEE (reference sequence). The CDR3 has 13 residues.

The CDR3 bases are TGTGCCAGCAGTTTAGCCAGGAGGTATGGCTACACCTTC. Translating gives CASSLARRYGYTF. V and J are TRBV28 and TRBJ1-2; the D is unclear. CDR3 length equals 13 residues. Germline loops: CDR1 MDHEN, CDR2 SYDVKM. Trimming pared 2 bases from V and 5 bases from J, leaving 9 bases between.

The CDR3 here is CASSMAGVGEKLFF. CDR3 in DNA: TGTGCCAGTAGTATGGCAGGGGTCGGGGAAAAACTGTTTTTT. The genes are TRBV19 and TRBJ1-4; D might be TRBD1 (6 bases). CDR1 is LNHDA, CDR2 SQIVND, per germline (reference sequence). This CDR3 region has 14 residues. V shed 3 bases and J shed 8 bases, with 13 bases lying between them. Variable domain in full (rest from reference TRBV19 and TRBJ1-4): DGGITQSPKYLFRKEGQNVTLSCEQNLNHDAMYWYRQDPGQGLRLIYYSQIVNDFQKGDIAEGYSVSREKKESFPLTVTSAQKNPTAFYLCASSMAGVGEKLFFGSGTQLSVL.

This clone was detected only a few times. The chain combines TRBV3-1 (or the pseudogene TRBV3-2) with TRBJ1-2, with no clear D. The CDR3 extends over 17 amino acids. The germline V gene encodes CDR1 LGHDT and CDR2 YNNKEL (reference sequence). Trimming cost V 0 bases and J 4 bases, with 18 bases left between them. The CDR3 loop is CASSQDNGRTAGYGYTF. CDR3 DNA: TGTGCCAGCAGCCAAGATAACGGACGGACGGCGGGCTATGGCTACACCTTC.

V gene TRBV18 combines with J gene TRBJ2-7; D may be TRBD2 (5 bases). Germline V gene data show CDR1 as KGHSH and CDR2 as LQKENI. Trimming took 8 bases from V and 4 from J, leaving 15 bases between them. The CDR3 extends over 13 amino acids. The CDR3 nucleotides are TGTGCCAGCGCAGAGGTTGAGGGTTACGAGCAGTACTTC. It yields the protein CASAEVEGYEQYF.

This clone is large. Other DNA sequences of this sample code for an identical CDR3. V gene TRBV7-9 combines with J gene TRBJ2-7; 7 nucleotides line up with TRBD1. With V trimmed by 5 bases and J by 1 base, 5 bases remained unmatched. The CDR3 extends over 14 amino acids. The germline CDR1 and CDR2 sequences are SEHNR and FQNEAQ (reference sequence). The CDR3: CASSPPTGSYEQYF. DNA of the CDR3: TGTGCCAGCAGCCCGCCGACAGGGTCCTACGAGCAGTACTTC.